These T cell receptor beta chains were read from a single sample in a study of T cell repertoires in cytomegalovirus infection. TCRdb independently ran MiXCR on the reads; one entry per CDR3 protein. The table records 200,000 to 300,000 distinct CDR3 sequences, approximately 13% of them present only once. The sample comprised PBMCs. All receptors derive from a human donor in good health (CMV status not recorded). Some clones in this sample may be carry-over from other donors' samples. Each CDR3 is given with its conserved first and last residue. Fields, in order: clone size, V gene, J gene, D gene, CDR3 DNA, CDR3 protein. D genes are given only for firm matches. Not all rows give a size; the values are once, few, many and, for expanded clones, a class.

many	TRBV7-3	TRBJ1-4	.	TGTGCCAGCAGCTCAGGGGTCGGTGAAAAACTGTTTTTT	CASSSGVGEKLFF
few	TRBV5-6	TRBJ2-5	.	TGTGCCAGCAGCCGCCGGGGTGTCCAAGAGACCCAGTACTTC	CASSRRGVQETQYF
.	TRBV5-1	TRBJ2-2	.	TGCGCCAGCAAACCCGGAACTGTGGGCACCGGGGAGCTGTTTTTT	CASKPGTVGTGELFF
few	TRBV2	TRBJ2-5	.	TGTGCCAGCAGTGAAAAGTTGCCGGGGTTCATGGGAGAGACCCAGTACTTC	CASSEKLPGFMGETQYF
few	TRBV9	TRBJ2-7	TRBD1	TGTGCCCCCCCCGGGACAGGGGAAGAGGAGCAGTACTTC	CAPPGTGEEEQYF
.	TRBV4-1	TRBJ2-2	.	TGCGCCAGCAGCCAAGATCGACGGTCTTACGCGAACACCGGGGAGCTGTTTTTT	CASSQDRRSYANTGELFF
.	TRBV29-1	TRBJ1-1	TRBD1	TGCAGCGTTGAAAGGAACAGGGGAGGCACTGAAGCTTTCTTT	CSVERNRGGTEAFF
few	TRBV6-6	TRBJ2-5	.	TGTGCCAGCAGGGATCCTATTCTAGAGACCCAGTACTTC	CASRDPILETQYF
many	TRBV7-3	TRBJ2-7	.	TGTGCCAGCAGCCCATCAGGGGCCACCTACGAGCAGTACTTC	CASSPSGATYEQYF
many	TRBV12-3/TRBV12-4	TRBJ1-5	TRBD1	TGTGCCACCGGGACAGAAGGAAATCAGCCCCAGCATTTT	CATGTEGNQPQHF
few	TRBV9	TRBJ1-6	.	TGTGCCAGCAGCGTAGCTGACAGTTCTTCGAATTCACCCCTCCACTTT	CASSVADSSSNSPLHF
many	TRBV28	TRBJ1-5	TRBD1	TGTGCCAGCAGTTTATTAGGGACAGGGCGTTATAGCAATCAGCCCCAGCATTTT	CASSLLGTGRYSNQPQHF
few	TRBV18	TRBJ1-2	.	TGTGCCAGCTCACCTACACAGGAACCGCTCGGGGGCTACACCTTC	CASSPTQEPLGGYTF
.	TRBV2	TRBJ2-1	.	TGTGCCAGCAGTGCCGGGACAACCTACAATGAGCAGTTCTTC	CASSAGTTYNEQFF
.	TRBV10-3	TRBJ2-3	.	TGTGCCATCAGTGAGGAGCGGGATACGCAGTATTTT	CAISEERDTQYF
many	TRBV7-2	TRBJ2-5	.	TGTGCCAGCAGCTTACGAGGGAGGCCCTCAGAGACCCAGTACTTC	CASSLRGRPSETQYF
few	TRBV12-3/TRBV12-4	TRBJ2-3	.	TGTGCCAGCAGTTTAGATAGCGCAGGCACCGATACGCAGTATTTT	CASSLDSAGTDTQYF
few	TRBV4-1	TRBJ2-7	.	TGCGCCAGCAGCCAAGAAGGGGTTCTCTACGAGCAGTACTTC	CASSQEGVLYEQYF
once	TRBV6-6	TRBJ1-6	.	TGTGCCAGCTTCCGCGTTGGTTCACCCCTCCACTTT	CASFRVGSPLHF
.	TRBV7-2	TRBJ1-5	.	TGTGCCAGCAGCTTAATACTCAATCAGCCCCAGCATTTT	CASSLILNQPQHF
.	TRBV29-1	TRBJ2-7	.	TGCAGCGTGGGGGACGGCCCCTACGAGCAGTACTTC	CSVGDGPYEQYF
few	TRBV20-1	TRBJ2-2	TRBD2	TGCAGTGCCCTAGCTACTAGCGGGAGTTTCAGGGGCTCCGGGGAGCTGTTTTTT	CSALATSGSFRGSGELFF
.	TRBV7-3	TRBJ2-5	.	TGTGCCAGCAGCGAGGGGGTTTCCCCAGAGACCCAGTACTTC	CASSEGVSPETQYF
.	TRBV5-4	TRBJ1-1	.	TGTGCCAGCAGCCGCCGGGACGTCTCTGCCGAAGCTTTCTTT	CASSRRDVSAEAFF
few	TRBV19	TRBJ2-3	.	TGTGCCAGTAGTTTCCGGACAGAGCCGATTCCTCCCACAGATACGCAGTATTTT	CASSFRTEPIPPTDTQYF
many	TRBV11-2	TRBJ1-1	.	TGTGCCAGCAGCTTGTTAACGGCGACAGCTGAAGCTTTCTTT	CASSLLTATAEAFF
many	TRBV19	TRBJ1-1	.	TGTGCCAGCACCCTTGGGGCAATGAACACTGAAGCTTTCTTT	CASTLGAMNTEAFF
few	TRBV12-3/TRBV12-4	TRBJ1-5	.	TGTGCCAGCAGTTTGGTAGTCGGCAGCCATGGGGCCCAGCATTTT	CASSLVVGSHGAQHF
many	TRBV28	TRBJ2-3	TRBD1	TGTGCCAGCAGATCCGGGACAGGGAGTATTTTAAATACGCAGTATTTT	CASRSGTGSILNTQYF
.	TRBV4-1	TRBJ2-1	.	TGCGCCAGCAGCCAAGATCGATGGAGCTCCTACAATGAGCAGTTCTTC	CASSQDRWSSYNEQFF
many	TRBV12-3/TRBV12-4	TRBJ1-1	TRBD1	TGTGCCAGCAGTTTCCCAAACAGGGGTGAAGCTTTCTTT	CASSFPNRGEAFF
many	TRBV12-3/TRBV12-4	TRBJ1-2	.	TGTGCCAGCAGCCCGGGGGGGTATGGCTACACCTTC	CASSPGGYGYTF
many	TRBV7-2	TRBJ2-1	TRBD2	TGTGCCAGCAGCTTAGAAGGTAGCGGGAGTTACAATGAGCAGTTCTTC	CASSLEGSGSYNEQFF
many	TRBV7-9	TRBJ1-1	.	TGTGCCAGCAGCTTCCCAGGGAATAGTCTGAACACTGAAGCTTTCTTT	CASSFPGNSLNTEAFF
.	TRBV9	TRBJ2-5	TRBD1	TGTGCCAGCAGCATCGAGACAGGGGGGCTTGAGACCCAGTACTTC	CASSIETGGLETQYF
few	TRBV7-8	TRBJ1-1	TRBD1	TGTGCCAGCAGCCTTACAGGGGTAGGTTTGGGCATCACTGAAGCTTTCTTT	CASSLTGVGLGITEAFF
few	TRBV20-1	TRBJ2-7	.	TGCAGTGCTAGAGATCGGACTACGGGGGAGCAGTACTTC	CSARDRTTGEQYF
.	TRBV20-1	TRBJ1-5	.	TGCAGTGCTGAGGGGTCGGATCAGCCCCAGCATTTT	CSAEGSDQPQHF
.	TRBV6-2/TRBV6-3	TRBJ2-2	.	TGTGCCAGCAGTTACGCGGCGAACACCGGGGAGCTGTTTTTT	CASSYAANTGELFF
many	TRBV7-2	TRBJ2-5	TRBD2	TGTGCCAGCAGCCTCTCGAGCGGGGGGCTTTACTTC	CASSLSSGGLYF
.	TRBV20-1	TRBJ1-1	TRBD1	TGCAGTGCCCGGGACAGTCGAAGGACTGAAGCTTTCTTT	CSARDSRRTEAFF
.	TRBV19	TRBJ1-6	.	TGTGCCAGTAGTATAAGTACTAATTCACCCCTCCACTTT	CASSISTNSPLHF
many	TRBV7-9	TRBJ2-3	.	TGTGCCAGCAGCCCTTCCGGCAGTAGCACAGATACGCAGTATTTT	CASSPSGSSTDTQYF
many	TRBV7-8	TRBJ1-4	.	TGTGCCAGCAGCATTCGGGGCGAAGAAAAACTGTTTTTT	CASSIRGEEKLFF
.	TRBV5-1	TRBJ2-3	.	TGCGCCAGCAGCACCGGGACGAAGGTAGATACGCAGTATTTT	CASSTGTKVDTQYF
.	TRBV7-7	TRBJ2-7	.	TGTGCTAGCAGCCCGGATCAGGGAGCCGAGCAGTACTTC	CASSPDQGAEQYF
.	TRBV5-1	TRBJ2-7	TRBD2	TGCGCCAGCAGCTTGGGGCGGGGGAACTACGAGCAGTACTTC	CASSLGRGNYEQYF
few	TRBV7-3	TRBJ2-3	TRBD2	TGTGCCAGCAGCTTAACAGGGCGGCTAGCGGGGGGGCCTGATACGCAGTATTTT	CASSLTGRLAGGPDTQYF
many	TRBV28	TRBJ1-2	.	TGTGCCAGCAGTTTAAGGGAGGTCTATGGCTACACCTTC	CASSLREVYGYTF
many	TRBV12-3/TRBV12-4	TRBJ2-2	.	TGTGCCAGCAGGTCCCACGGATCGGGGAACACCGGGGAGCTGTTTTTT	CASRSHGSGNTGELFF
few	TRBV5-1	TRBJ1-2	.	TGCGCCAGCTCCGGCGGATCATACGGAGGCTACACCTTC	CASSGGSYGGYTF
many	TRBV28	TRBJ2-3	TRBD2	TGTGCCAGTTGGGGGGGGAGCGCACTTAATACGCAGTATTTT	CASWGGSALNTQYF
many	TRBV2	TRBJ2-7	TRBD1	TGTGCCAGCAGAAGACCGACAGGGACCCACGAGCAGTACTTC	CASRRPTGTHEQYF
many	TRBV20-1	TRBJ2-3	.	TGCAGTGCTATACTAGATACGCAGTATTTT	CSAILDTQYF